Detailed here is one TCR beta chain. Its antigen remains unidentified. Germline CDR1 reads SNHLY; CDR2 reads FYNNEI. With 2 bases clipped from V and 2 bases from J, the junction kept 15 bases outside the gene matches. The CDR3 extends over 19 amino acids. These data belong to a study of cytomegalovirus exposure and HLA in healthy donors. Use of 60 Vbeta and 13 Jbeta primers characterized the PCR. TCRdb's copy holds only in-frame clones and misses some; the assay was immunoSEQ multiplex PCR. The sample has roughly 80,000 clones; 55% to 75% are singletons. The study, taken as a whole, reports: The study designated over 150 TCR beta chains cytomegalovirus-associated. The likely origin of a cluster of highly shared sequence variants was a sequencing artifact. Both high specificity and high sensitivity reportedly marked the classifier's diagnosis of cytomegalovirus status.

This clonotype was obtained from a man aged 30 to 45 in good health and CMV-seropositive. Sequenced sample: PBMCs. The chain joins TRBV2 to TRBJ2-3; 8 nucleotides agree with TRBD2. The CDR3 nucleotides are TGTGCCAGCAGTGAAAAGGGTTGGTTAGCGGGAAGGGTCACAGATACGCAGTATTTT. Its translation: CASSEKGWLAGRVTDTQYF. The variable domain in full, completed from reference TRBV2 and TRBJ2-3, reads EPEVTQTPSHQVTQMGQEVILRCVPISNHLYFYWYRQILGQKVEFLVSFYNNEISEKSEIFDDQFSVERPDGSNFTLKIRSTKLEDSAMYFCASSEKGWLAGRVTDTQYFGPGTRLTVL.